What follows are 18 T cell receptor beta chains derived from one specimen sequenced in a study of metastatic and nonmetastatic thyroid tumors. TCRdb re-called clones via MiXCR from the PCR reads. This table has 15,000 to 20,000 clones, 29% appearing once. Thyroid surgery was performed in patients who had received no treatment beforehand. Sequencing was performed on tumor tissue. The receptors shown here come from a female donor with papillary thyroid cancer or a benign thyroid nodule (not recorded which). Some clones in this sample may be carry-over from other donors' samples.

The chain carries TRBV11-3 and TRBJ2-5; D possibly corresponds to TRBD1 (6 bases). Trimming cost V 3 bases and J 2 bases, with 13 bases left between them. Per the germline V gene, CDR1 is SGHNT and CDR2 is YENEEA. The CDR3 runs 15 residues. CDR3 region: CASSLRTAVQETQYF. CDR3 sequence (DNA): TGTGCCAGCAGCTTGAGGACAGCCGTACAAGAGACCCAGTACTTC.

This clone is medium-sized by share. V and J are TRBV6-1 and TRBJ2-1; possibly TRBD1 or TRBD2 for D (5 bases each). CDR1 MNHNS and CDR2 SASEGT come from the germline V gene. CDR3 length: 15 amino acids. Deletions cut 1 base from V and 4 bases from J, with 11 bases between. The CDR3: CASSEGGVLYNEQFF. For the CDR3, the DNA is TGTGCCAGCAGTGAAGGAGGGGTACTTTACAATGAGCAGTTCTTC.

In this sample, this clone turned up many times. This rearrangement joins TRBV30 to TRBJ2-4; D not certain. The V gene's germline CDR1 is GTSNPN and CDR2 SVGIG (reference sequence). This CDR3 has 14 amino acids. V was clipped by 0 bases and J by 1 base, with 7 bases between them. DNA of the CDR3: TGTGCCTGGAGTGTGGGCGGTGCCAAAAACATTCAGTACTTC. Amino acid sequence: CAWSVGGAKNIQYF.

The gene calls are TRBV15 and TRBJ2-7; TRBD1 agrees at 10 bases. This CDR3 contains 16 residues. Germline V CDR1 and CDR2: LNHNV, YYDKDF (reference sequence). V lost 0 bases and J lost 3; bases outside the gene matches: 5. The CDR3 DNA sequence: TGTGCCACCAGCAGAGATCGAGGGACAGGGGTCTACGAGCAGTACTTC. It translates to CATSRDRGTGVYEQYF.

This clone occurred a few times. The chain carries TRBV27 and TRBJ1-5; D not resolved. Germline lookup yields CDR1 MNHEY and CDR2 SMNVEV (reference sequence). V was cut by 6 bases and J by 2 bases, with 14 bases left in between. CDR3 length equals 15 residues. As DNA, the CDR3 is TGTGCCAGCAGGCATGGTGGCGGTGGCAATCAGCCCCAGCATTTT. Protein sequence: CASRHGGGGNQPQHF.

This clone was observed many times. This chain uses TRBV28 with TRBJ2-7; 11 nucleotides align to TRBD1. Germline CDR1 reads MDHEN; CDR2 reads SYDVKM. This CDR3 has 14 amino acids. Trimming at V came to 6 bases and at J to 3 bases, leaving 4 bases not matched to a gene. The CDR3 loop is CASRGTGGNYEQYF. In nucleotides, the CDR3 is TGTGCCAGCAGGGGGACAGGGGGGAACTACGAGCAGTACTTC.

In this sample, this clone turned up many times. This chain joins TRBV20-1 and TRBJ2-5; D remains ambiguous. Germline V CDR1 and CDR2: DFQATT, SNEGSKA (reference sequence). The CDR3 is 13 amino acids. The germline V and J ends were trimmed by 1 base and 2 bases, with 8 bases remaining between them. The CDR3 here is CSARVEKQETQYF. DNA for the CDR3: TGCAGTGCTAGAGTCGAGAAACAAGAGACCCAGTACTTC.

Comments on this clone: Likely a read error: the CDR3 ends without its conserved phenylalanine or tryptophan. No DNA is shown, since the ends of the CDR3 on it are uncertain; the CDR3 is the one TCRdb lists. V gene TRBV27 combines with J gene TRBJ1-2; the DNA was not compared with TRBD1, the D call given in the table. With termini counted, the CDR3 has 14 amino acids. Germline values: CDR1 MNHEY, CDR2 SMNVEV (reference sequence). CDR3: CASSLLKGLFGCTS.

This clone was observed a handful of times. Germline and junction disagree at one end, which may indicate a read error. V usage is TRBV6-1 and J usage is TRBJ1-4; no definite D call. From germline, CDR1 is MNHNS and CDR2 SASEGT. The CDR3 is 17 residues long. The CDR3, as DNA: TGTGCCAGCAGTGAAAGGCAGGAACACCCGGAACATGAAAAACTGTCTTTT. As protein: CASSERQEHPEHEKLSF.

In this sample, this clone turned up a few times. One end of the junction fails to match germline, which may point to a read error. The chain links TRBV12-3 or TRBV12-4 to TRBJ2-3; no clear D gene. CDR3 size: 14 residues. CDR3 sequence: CASGFEVLTDTQYF. DNA of the CDR3: TGTGCCAGCGGTTTTGAGGTTCTCACAGATACGCAGTATTTT.

The chain recombines TRBV20-1 with TRBJ2-7; possibly TRBD1 for D (5 bases). The CDR3 runs 15 residues. Germline V gene lookup returns CDR1 DFQATT and CDR2 SNEGSKA (reference sequence). The germline V and J ends were trimmed by 2 bases and 2 bases, with 16 bases remaining between them. CDR3: CSARHNAGIPYEQYF. CDR3 DNA sequence: TGCAGTGCTAGACACAACGCAGGGATCCCCTACGAGCAGTACTTC.

By frequency in the sample, this clone is medium-sized. This specimen includes other DNA sequences encoding the same CDR3. The chain is built from TRBV5-1 and TRBJ2-3, with 9 bases aligning to TRBD1. Trimming cost V 0 bases and J 3 bases; bases outside gene matches: 5. Per germline, CDR1 SGHRS and CDR2 YFSETQ. The CDR3 spans 16 residues. CDR3 bases: TGCGCCAGCAGCTTGGAACAGGGGGCTAGGACAGATACGCAGTATTTT. It yields the protein CASSLEQGARTDTQYF.

The V call is TRBV20-1, the J call TRBJ1-5, with a tentative D call TRBD1 (5 bases). V was trimmed by 3 bases and J by 7 bases, leaving 13 bases between them. This CDR3 contains 13 residues. Germline values: CDR1 DFQATT, CDR2 SNEGSKA (reference sequence). CDR3 coding DNA: TGCAGTGCTAGGGGGTCAGGGAACCAGCCCCAGCATTTT. This gives the protein CSARGSGNQPQHF.

CDR3 DNA: TGCGCCAGCAGCCGTGGGACCGATGGACAGGGGCAGTATTTT. This gives the protein CASSRGTDGQGQYF. The chain has TRBV5-1 and TRBJ2-3; 8 bases map to TRBD1. The CDR3 sequence is 14 residues long. Trimming took 4 bases from V and 11 from J; bases not matched to a gene: 12. Germline V lookup: CDR1 SGHRS, CDR2 YFSETQ.

This clone was found once. V and J are TRBV11-2 and TRBJ2-1; 12 positions match TRBD2. Germline loops: CDR1 SGHAT, CDR2 FQNNGV. J gave up 7 bases and V 7 bases, and 8 bases lay outside the gene matches. This CDR3 has 15 amino acids. Here the CDR3 DNA reads TGTGCCAGCAAGAGACTAGCGGGAGAGTATAATGAGCAGTTCTTC. Translating gives CASKRLAGEYNEQFF. The whole variable domain, filled in from reference TRBV11-2 and TRBJ2-1, reads EAGVAQSPRYKIIEKRQSVAFWCNPISGHATLYWYQQILGQGPKLLIQFQNNGVVDDSQLPKDRFSAERLKGVDSTLKIQPAKLEDSAVYLCASKRLAGEYNEQFFGPGTRLTVL.

There are a few counts of this clone. A much larger clone lies one base from this, so it may be a read error. The chain couples TRBV29-1 to TRBJ2-2; D is uncertain. CDR3 length equals 13 residues. Trimming took 2 bases from V and 4 from J, leaving 8 bases between them. Per the germline V gene, CDR1 is SQVTM and CDR2 is ANQGSEA. CDR3 in amino acids: CSVEKVVTGELFF. The CDR3 DNA reads TGCAGCGTTGAAAAGGTCGTCACCGGGGAGCTGTTTTTT.

The chain combines TRBV11-2 with TRBJ2-7, with 11 bases fitting TRBD1. The CDR3 is 16 amino acids. Germline values: CDR1 SGHAT, CDR2 FQNNGV. V lost 4 bases and J lost 2; bases outside the gene matches: 7. The CDR3, as DNA: TGTGCCAGCAGCTCGGGACAGGGGGTAAGTCCCTACGAGCAGTACTTC. It specifies CASSSGQGVSPYEQYF.

The genes are TRBV2 and TRBJ2-7, with no clear D. CDR1 SNHLY and CDR2 FYNNEI come from the germline V gene. The CDR3 length is 11 residues. V dropped 6 bases and J dropped 4 bases, with 7 bases sitting between them. CDR3: CASSLRYEQYF. CDR3 nucleotide sequence: TGTGCCAGCAGCCTCAGGTACGAGCAGTACTTC.